Presented here are 17 T cell receptor beta chains from one specimen sequenced in a study of synovial regulatory T cells in juvenile arthritis. Repertoires were generated with immunoSEQ multiplex PCR, while TCRdb's copy carries only in-frame clones and drops some. The listing records 9,000 to 10,000 clones. What was sequenced was Treg cells from blood. The subset is: remaining (HLA-DR-negative) circulating blood Treg cells. The receptors come from a donor younger than 30 with juvenile idiopathic arthritis.

The chain has TRBV5-1 and TRBJ2-7; TCRdb picks TRBD1, but there is no DNA to check that call. The CDR3 sequence is 13 residues long. No nucleotide data were recorded. Looked up from germline, CDR1 is SGHRS and CDR2 is YFSETQ. This CDR3 is CASSSTGYYEQYF.

The V and J genes are TRBV10-3 and TRBJ1-5; the TCRdb D gene call, TRBD1, has no DNA to confirm it. Germline loops: CDR1 ENHRY, CDR2 SYGVKD. The length of the CDR3 is 13 residues. The coding DNA is unavailable. The CDR3: CASKVRADQPQHF.

The chain combines TRBV6-5 with TRBJ2-4. The CDR3 is 14 residues long. A DNA sequence was not provided. Germline V gene data show CDR1 as MNHEY and CDR2 as SVGAGI. The CDR3 protein is CASSYDVTLNIQYF.

This rearrangement joins TRBV19 to TRBJ1-2. Germline V CDR1 and CDR2: LNHDA, SQIVND (reference sequence). The CDR3 has 12 residues. The DNA is unrecorded. The CDR3 spells CASSIPYYGYTF.

The V gene is TRBV6-6, the J gene TRBJ2-7. CDR1 and CDR2 (germline): MNHNY, SVGAGI (reference sequence). This CDR3 has 16 amino acids. The protein alone is recorded here. The CDR3 reads CASSYGLADVSYEQYF.

The genes are TRBV7-9 and TRBJ1-1; there is no DNA to check the TCRdb D call of TRBD1. This CDR3 has 13 residues. No DNA appears here. CDR1 is SEHNR, CDR2 FQNEAQ, per germline (reference sequence). The CDR3 reads CASSLQGDTEAFF. Supplemented by reference TRBV7-9 and TRBJ1-1, the full variable domain reads DTGVSQNPRHKITKRGQNVTFRCDPISEHNRLYWYRQTLGQGPEFLTYFQNEAQLEKSRLLSDRFSAERPKGSFSTLEIQRTEQGDSAMYLCASSLQGDTEAFFGQGTRLTVV.

The chain recombines TRBV6-1 with TRBJ1-2; with no DNA, the TCRdb D assignment of TRBD1 cannot be verified. The germline V gene has CDR1 MNHNS and CDR2 SASEGT. This CDR3 region has 14 residues. The DNA is unrecorded. The CDR3 spells CASSEEAGGLGYTF.

The rearrangement uses TRBV5-4 and TRBJ2-1; TCRdb's assignment of TRBD2 cannot be checked, as there is no DNA. CDR1 SGHNT and CDR2 YYREEE come from the germline V gene (reference sequence). The CDR3 is 17 amino acids. No nucleotide data were recorded. The CDR3 here is CASSLFVWTSGDNEQFF.

The rearrangement uses TRBV5-1 and TRBJ1-6. This CDR3 comprises 15 residues. No DNA appears here. Germline V gene lookup returns CDR1 SGHRS and CDR2 YFSETQ. The CDR3 sequence: CASSLVGTMNSPLHF.

The chain recombines TRBV5-3 with TRBJ1-5; without DNA, the TCRdb call of TRBD1 cannot be checked. TRBV5-3 is an open reading frame whose function is uncertain. This CDR3 is 16 amino acids long. No DNA is listed. CDR3 sequence reads: CARSLGQGACNQPQHF.

The rearrangement links TRBV5-1 to TRBJ1-6; TCRdb picks TRBD1, but there is no DNA to check that call. Germline V gene data show CDR1 as SGHRS and CDR2 as YFSETQ. There are 13 residues in the CDR3. Only the protein is on record. CDR3 residues: CASSPTDRKALHF. Full variable domain (remainder filled in from reference TRBV5-1 and TRBJ1-6): KAGVTQTPRYLIKTRGQQVTLSCSPISGHRSVSWYQQTPGQGLQFLFEYFSETQRNKGNFPGRFSGRQFSNSRSEMNVSTLELGDSALYLCASSPTDRKALHFGNGTRLTVT.

The V gene is TRBV7-9, the J gene TRBJ1-1; checking the TCRdb D call of TRBD1 is not possible without DNA. The germline V gene encodes CDR1 SEHNR and CDR2 FQNEAQ (reference sequence). The CDR3 covers 14 residues. The DNA is not on file. CDR3 sequence reads: CASSPDRVQTEAFF.

CDR3 sequence: CASSGDSFSHEQYF. The J gene is TRBJ2-7, the V gene TRBV2; TCRdb's D gene call, TRBD2, goes unchecked for lack of DNA. Germline assignment: CDR1 SNHLY and CDR2 FYNNEI. The CDR3 extends over 14 amino acids. DNA is not on record.

V gene TRBV5-6 combines with J gene TRBJ2-3. CDR3 length: 13 amino acids. No DNA sequence was recorded. Germline assignment: CDR1 SGHDT and CDR2 YYEEEE. CDR3 protein: CASGPGGRDTQYF.

The J gene is TRBJ2-7, the V gene TRBV28; TCRdb designates TRBD2, a call that cannot be tested without DNA. CDR3 length: 13 amino acids. DNA is not recorded here. Germline CDR1 MDHEN, CDR2 SYDVKM. The CDR3 loop is CASSSPVPYEQYF.

The chain is built from TRBV25-1 and TRBJ1-1; there is no DNA to check the TCRdb D call of TRBD1. This CDR3 has 15 amino acids. No DNA appears here. Germline V gene sequence: CDR1 MGHDK, CDR2 SYGVNS. The CDR3 protein is CASSALDRTNTEAFF.

The V gene is TRBV29-1, the J gene TRBJ2-7; TCRdb's assignment of TRBD2 cannot be checked, as there is no DNA. The germline gives CDR1 SQVTM, CDR2 ANQGSEA. The CDR3 runs to 12 residues. No nucleotide data were recorded. CDR3 loop: CSVEGEPYEQYF.